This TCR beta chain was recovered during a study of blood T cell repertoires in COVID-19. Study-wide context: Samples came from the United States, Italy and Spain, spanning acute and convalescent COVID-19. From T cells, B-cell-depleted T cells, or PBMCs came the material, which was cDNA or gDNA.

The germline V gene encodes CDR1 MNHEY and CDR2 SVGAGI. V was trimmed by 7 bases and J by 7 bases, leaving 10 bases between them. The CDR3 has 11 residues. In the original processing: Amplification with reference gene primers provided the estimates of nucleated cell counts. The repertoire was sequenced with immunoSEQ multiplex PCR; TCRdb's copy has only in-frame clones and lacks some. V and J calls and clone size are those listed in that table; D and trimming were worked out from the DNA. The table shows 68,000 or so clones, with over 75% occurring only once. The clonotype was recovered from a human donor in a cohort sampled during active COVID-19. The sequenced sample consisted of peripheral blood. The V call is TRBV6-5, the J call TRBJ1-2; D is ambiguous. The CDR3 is CASKFELGYTF. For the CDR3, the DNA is TGTGCCAGCAAATTCGAGCTTGGCTACACCTTC.